Listed below are T cell receptor beta chains from one sample, sequenced in a study of metastatic and nonmetastatic thyroid tumors. TCRdb re-called clones from the PCR reads using MiXCR. The sample consists of tens of thousands of clones, about 21% of them appearing once. The sample was blood. The receptors were sampled from a female donor with papillary thyroid cancer or a benign thyroid nodule (not recorded which). Some clones in this sample may be carry-over from other donors' samples. CDR3s leave out the opening cysteine and the closing phenylalanine or tryptophan. Each record gives: V gene, J gene, D gene, clone size, CDR3 protein. A D gene is named only where the DNA matches it firmly. Clone sizes are given selectively: once, few, many, or a class where the clone is expanded.

TRBV6-5	TRBJ1-5	.	few	ASRYSGHQPQH
TRBV2	TRBJ1-1	TRBD1	.	ASRGQGALTEAF
TRBV27	TRBJ2-2	.	many	ASSHRRAGELF
TRBV7-6	TRBJ2-2	TRBD2	many	ASSTLAGTNTGELF
TRBV11-2	TRBJ2-7	.	many	ASSLVGFYEQY
TRBV4-2	TRBJ1-4	.	many	ASSQGRGGTELQKLF
TRBV27	TRBJ1-5	TRBD1	many	ASRRGGRGQPQH
TRBV5-4	TRBJ2-3	.	.	ASSSKVGGTSTDTQY
TRBV7-3	TRBJ2-1	TRBD2	few	ASSPRTSGGQAGGGNEQF
TRBV28	TRBJ1-5	.	few	ASSLSDSNQPQH
TRBV5-4	TRBJ2-7	.	many	ASDPGEGGEQY
TRBV7-2	TRBJ2-3	TRBD2	few	ASSQAGVVGDTQY
TRBV5-1	TRBJ2-2	TRBD2	many	ASSHGLAGGYTGELF
TRBV5-1	TRBJ1-2	.	.	ASSLLQGDSYGYT
TRBV4-1	TRBJ2-6	.	few	ASSPRTASSGANVLT
TRBV11-2	TRBJ1-5	.	many	ASSYGPGSNQPQH
TRBV5-1	TRBJ2-3	.	.	ASSLERTVDTQY
TRBV7-9	TRBJ2-3	TRBD2	many	ASFPLAGEADTQY
TRBV5-1	TRBJ2-7	.	once	ASSLFDRTREQY
TRBV13	TRBJ2-5	TRBD1	many	ASSLGGQGMVKTQY
TRBV7-7	TRBJ2-3	.	many	ASSPVGSPDTQY
TRBV7-9	TRBJ1-1	.	many	ASSLRVGGNTEAF
TRBV7-2	TRBJ2-5	TRBD2	.	ASSLAGGEGETQY
TRBV6-1	TRBJ1-3	.	.	ASSAVGEGNTIY
TRBV2	TRBJ2-7	TRBD2	.	ASSEGLAVSYEQY
TRBV10-3	TRBJ2-2	TRBD2	many	AISVAGERLIGELF
TRBV14	TRBJ2-6	.	.	ASSQGGAGGANVLT
TRBV19	TRBJ1-5	.	many	ASSILGDSNQPQH
TRBV6-1	TRBJ2-7	TRBD1	medium-sized	ASSSLQGSYEQY
TRBV5-4	TRBJ2-5	.	many	ASSFRTKETQY
TRBV6-2/TRBV6-3	TRBJ2-7	.	.	ASSYSASGTYEQY
TRBV19	TRBJ1-6	.	few	VSRQPNNSPLH
TRBV2	TRBJ2-5	.	many	ASSEGSGGKEETQY
TRBV6-1	TRBJ1-1	TRBD1	.	ASSRTGYTEAF
TRBV20-1	TRBJ2-3	TRBD2	.	SARNPAGGLVTDTQY
TRBV20-1	TRBJ1-6	.	many	SARAEGNNSPLH
TRBV4-3	TRBJ1-5	.	many	ASSQGLKGVQH
TRBV11-2	TRBJ2-5	.	many	ASSGQGETQY
TRBV6-2/TRBV6-3	TRBJ1-5	TRBD1	.	ASGRGQDRNQPQH
TRBV28	TRBJ1-2	.	few	ASILAGHRGNYGYT